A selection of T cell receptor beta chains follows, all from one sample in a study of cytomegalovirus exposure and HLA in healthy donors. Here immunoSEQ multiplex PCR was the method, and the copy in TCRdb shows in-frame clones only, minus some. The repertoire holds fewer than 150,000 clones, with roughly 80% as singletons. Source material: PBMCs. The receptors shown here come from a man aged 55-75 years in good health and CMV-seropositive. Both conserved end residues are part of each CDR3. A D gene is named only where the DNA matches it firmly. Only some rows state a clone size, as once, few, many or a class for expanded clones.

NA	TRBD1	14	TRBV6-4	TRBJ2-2	CASQGAEGTGELFF	TGTGCCAGCCAGGGGGCAGAGGGCACCGGGGAGCTGTTTTTT
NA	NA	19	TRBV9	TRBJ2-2	CASSVGLGTIVLNTGELFF	TGTGCCAGCAGCGTAGGCCTAGGGACAATAGTTTTAAACACCGGGGAGCTGTTTTTT
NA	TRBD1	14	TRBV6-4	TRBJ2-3	CASSVQGFADTQYF	TGTGCCAGCAGTGTACAGGGGTTTGCAGATACGCAGTATTTT
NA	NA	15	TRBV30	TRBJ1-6	CAWSVLLQFNSPLHF	TGTGCCTGGAGTGTACTTCTACAGTTTAATTCACCCCTCCACTTT
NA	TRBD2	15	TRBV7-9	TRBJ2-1	CSSSRSGGAYNEQFF	TGTTCCAGCAGCCGAAGCGGGGGGGCCTACAATGAGCAGTTCTTC
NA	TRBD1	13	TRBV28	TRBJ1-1	CASKGQGRTEAFF	TGTGCCAGCAAAGGACAGGGGAGAACTGAAGCTTTCTTT
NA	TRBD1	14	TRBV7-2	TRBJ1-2	CAITADRAGGGYTF	TGTGCCATCACCGCGGACAGGGCCGGGGGTGGCTACACCTTC
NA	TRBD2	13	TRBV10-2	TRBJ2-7	CASSAQRGHEQYF	TGCGCCAGCAGTGCCCAGCGGGGCCACGAGCAGTACTTC
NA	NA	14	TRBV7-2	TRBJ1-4	CASRTHTTNEKLFF	TGTGCCAGCAGGACTCACACAACTAATGAAAAACTGTTTTTT
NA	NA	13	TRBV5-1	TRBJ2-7	CASRAILEGEQYF	TGCGCCAGCAGGGCCATCCTTGAGGGCGAGCAGTACTTC
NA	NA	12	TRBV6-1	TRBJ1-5	CASSERGQPQHF	TGTGCCAGCAGTGAAAGGGGCCAGCCCCAGCATTTT
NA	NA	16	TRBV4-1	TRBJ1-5	CASSQDSVGGNQPQHF	TGCGCCAGCAGCCAAGATAGCGTGGGTGGGAATCAGCCCCAGCATTTT
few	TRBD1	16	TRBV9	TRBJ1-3	CASSRGTGLSGNTIYF	TGTGCCAGCAGCCGCGGGACAGGGCTCTCCGGAAACACCATATATTTT
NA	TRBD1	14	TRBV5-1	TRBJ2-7	CASSLGTGGYEQYF	TGCGCCAGCAGCTTGGGGACAGGGGGATACGAGCAGTACTTC
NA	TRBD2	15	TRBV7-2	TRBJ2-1	CASSFSGLRLNEQFF	TGTGCCAGCAGCTTTAGCGGGCTTAGACTCAATGAGCAGTTCTTC
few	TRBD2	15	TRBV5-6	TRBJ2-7	CASSSASGGLFEQYF	TGTGCCAGCAGCTCCGCTAGCGGGGGCCTATTCGAGCAGTACTTC
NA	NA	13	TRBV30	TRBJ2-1	CACRRSSYNEQFF	TGTGCCTGTCGGAGGAGCTCCTACAATGAGCAGTTCTTC
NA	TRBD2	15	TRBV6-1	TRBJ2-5	CASSARTSAWETQYF	TGTGCCAGCAGTGCCCGGACTAGCGCTTGGGAGACCCAGTACTTC
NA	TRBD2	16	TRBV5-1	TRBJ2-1	CASSSTSGGGYNEQFF	TGCGCCAGCAGCTCGACTAGCGGGGGGGGCTACAATGAGCAGTTCTTC
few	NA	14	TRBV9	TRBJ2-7	CASSVVDSTYEQYF	TGTGCCAGCAGCGTAGTAGACAGTACCTACGAGCAGTACTTC
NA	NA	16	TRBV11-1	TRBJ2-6	CASSLGSYSGANVLTF	TGTGCCAGCAGCTTAGGGAGCTACTCTGGGGCCAACGTCCTGACTTTC
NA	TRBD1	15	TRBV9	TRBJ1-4	CASSVTGQGDEKLFF	TGTGCCAGCAGCGTAACGGGACAGGGTGATGAAAAACTGTTTTTT
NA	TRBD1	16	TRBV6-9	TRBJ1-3	CASSYNLTGGGNTIYF	TGTGCCAGCAGTTACAACCTTACAGGGGGCGGAAACACCATATATTTT
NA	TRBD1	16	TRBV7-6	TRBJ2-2	CASSLRPGQGTGELFF	TGTGCCAGCAGCTTACGGCCGGGACAGGGGACCGGGGAGCTGTTTTTT
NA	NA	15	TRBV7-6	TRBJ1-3	CASSLGPGAGNTIYF	TGTGCCAGCAGCTTAGGCCCAGGGGCCGGAAACACCATATATTTT
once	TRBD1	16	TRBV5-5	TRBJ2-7	CASSLKGGQGSYEQYF	TGTGCCAGCAGCTTGAAGGGCGGACAGGGGTCTTACGAGCAGTACTTC
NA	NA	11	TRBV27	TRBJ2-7	CATTYGYEQYF	TGTGCCACCACATATGGCTACGAGCAGTACTTC
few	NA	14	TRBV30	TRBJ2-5	CAWDQGREQETQYF	TGTGCCTGGGACCAGGGTCGGGAGCAAGAGACCCAGTACTTC
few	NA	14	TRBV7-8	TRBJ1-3	CASSPGGTGNTIYF	TGTGCCAGCAGCCCGGGGGGAACTGGAAACACCATATATTTT